The 5 T cell receptor beta chains listed next were all sequenced from one sample in a study of cytomegalovirus exposure and HLA in healthy donors. This PCR relied on a set of 60 Vbeta primers and 13 Jbeta primers. TCRdb's copy holds only in-frame clones and misses some; the assay was immunoSEQ multiplex PCR. This sample carries some 150,000 clones, about four fifths of them seen once, and the ten largest clones take 1.1%. The material sequenced was PBMCs. The receptors were sampled from a male donor in good health and CMV-seronegative.

The chain combines TRBV7-8 with TRBJ2-1; TRBD2 aligns across 8 bases. Germline CDR1 and CDR2: SGHVS and FQNEAQ. After removal of 5 bases from V and 2 bases from J, the junction contained 11 bases not matched to a gene. This CDR3 contains 17 residues. This chain's CDR3 is CASSAPIAGLTYNEQFF. In DNA form, the CDR3 reads TGTGCCAGCAGCGCCCCGATAGCGGGGTTGACCTACAATGAGCAGTTCTTC.

The chain employs TRBV5-6 and TRBJ2-5; 10 bases match TRBD2. The germline V gene encodes CDR1 SGHDT and CDR2 YYEEEE. V was pared by 5 bases and J by 5 bases, with 9 bases of the junction left unmatched. The CDR3 is 15 residues long. The CDR3 loop reads CASSHPSGGGETQYF. The CDR3 nucleotides are TGTGCCAGCAGTCACCCTAGCGGGGGCGGGGAGACCCAGTACTTC.

The chain recombines TRBV11-2 with TRBJ2-7; D is perhaps TRBD2 (5 bases). Germline CDR1 SGHAT, CDR2 FQNNGV. The CDR3 contains 13 residues. Deletions cut 1 base from V and 7 bases from J, with 11 bases between. CDR3 sequence (DNA): TGTGCCAGCAGCTTAGGGCGGCCGGGGGAGCAGTACTTC. This translates into CASSLGRPGEQYF.

V usage is TRBV11-3 and J usage is TRBJ2-5; D is possibly TRBD2 (6 bases). V lost 0 bases, J lost 3 bases, and 14 bases lay in between. The CDR3 totals 16 residues. Germline V CDR1 and CDR2: SGHNT, YENEEA. The CDR3 region has the DNA TGTGCCAGCAGCTTAGATGTGGCTAGCGAGAAAGAGACCCAGTACTTC. It encodes CASSLDVASEKETQYF.

The DNA for the CDR3 is TGTGCCAGCAGTCGAAGACAGGGAAACAACTATGGCTACACCTTC. Translating it yields CASSRRQGNNYGYTF. The V gene is TRBV6-6, the J gene TRBJ1-2, with TRBD1 matching 7 bases. J lost 2 bases, V lost 5 bases, and 8 bases had no gene match. This CDR3 has 15 residues. The germline V gene has CDR1 MNHNY and CDR2 SVGAGI (reference sequence).